This entry concerns a single T cell receptor beta chain. Antigen: not known. The data are from a study of regulatory T cells in long-lasting Graves disease. Notes on the study in general: Possibly, too few samples lowered accuracy.

As for time point: persistent/refractory GD, antithyroid drugs over 5 years with positive TRAb. The TCR library used RNA extracted from PBMCs. The authors drew patients from an endocrinology department in Xi'an, China. CDR3 regions were amplified by Arm-PCR using iRepertoire HTBI primers to build TCR beta libraries. TCRdb passed the multiplex PCR reads through MiXCR, listing each CDR3 protein once. Altogether almost 350,000 distinct CDR3 sequences are present, about 20% being singletons, with the ten largest covering just under 30%. The origin of this receptor is a female donor with Graves disease. The material sequenced was peripheral blood mononuclear cells (PBMCs), taken when the disease was refractory, from a patient treated with antithyroid drugs.

The CDR3 region has the DNA TGCGCCAGCAGCCAAGGTGTACCAGGTGGCTATGGCTACACCTTC. This sequence encodes CASSQGVPGGYGYTF. This chain links TRBV4-3 with TRBJ1-2; D is undetermined. Germline loops: CDR1 LGHNA, CDR2 YSLEER. The CDR3 contains 15 residues. V shed 1 base and J shed 4 bases, with 13 bases lying between them.